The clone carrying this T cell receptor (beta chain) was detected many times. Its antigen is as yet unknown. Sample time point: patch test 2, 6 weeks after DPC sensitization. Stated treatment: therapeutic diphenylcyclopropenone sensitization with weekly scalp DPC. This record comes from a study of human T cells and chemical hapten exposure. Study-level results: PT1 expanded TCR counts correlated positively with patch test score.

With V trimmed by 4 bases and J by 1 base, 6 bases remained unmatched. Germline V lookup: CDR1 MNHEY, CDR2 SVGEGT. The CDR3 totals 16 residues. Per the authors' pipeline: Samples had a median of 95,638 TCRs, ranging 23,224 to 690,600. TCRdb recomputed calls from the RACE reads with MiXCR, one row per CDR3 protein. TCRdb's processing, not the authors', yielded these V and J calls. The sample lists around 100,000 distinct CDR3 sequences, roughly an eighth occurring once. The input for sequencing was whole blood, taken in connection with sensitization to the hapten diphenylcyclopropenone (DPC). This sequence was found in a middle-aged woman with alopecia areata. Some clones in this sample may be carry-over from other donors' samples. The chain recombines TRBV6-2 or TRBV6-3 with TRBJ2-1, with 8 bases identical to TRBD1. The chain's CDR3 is CASSFSRDRSYNEQFF. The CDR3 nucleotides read TGTGCCAGCAGTTTTTCCCGGGACAGGTCCTACAATGAGCAGTTCTTC.